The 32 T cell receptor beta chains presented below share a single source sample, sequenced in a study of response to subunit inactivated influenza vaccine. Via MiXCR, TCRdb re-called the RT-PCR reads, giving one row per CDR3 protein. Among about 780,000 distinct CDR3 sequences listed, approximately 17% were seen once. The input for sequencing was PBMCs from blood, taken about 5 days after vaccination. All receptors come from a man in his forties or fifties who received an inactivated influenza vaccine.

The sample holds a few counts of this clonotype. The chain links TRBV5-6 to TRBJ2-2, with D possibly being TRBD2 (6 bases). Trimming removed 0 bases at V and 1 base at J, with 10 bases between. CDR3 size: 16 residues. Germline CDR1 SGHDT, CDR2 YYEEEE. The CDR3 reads CASSLDLAMNTGELFF. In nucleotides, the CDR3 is TGTGCCAGCAGCTTGGATCTAGCGATGAACACCGGGGAGCTGTTTTTT.

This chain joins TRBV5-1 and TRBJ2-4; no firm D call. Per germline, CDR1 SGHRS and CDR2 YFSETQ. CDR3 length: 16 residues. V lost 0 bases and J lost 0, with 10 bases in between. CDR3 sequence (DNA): TGCGCCAGCAGCTTGGGACAACTTTTAGCCAAAAACATTCAGTACTTC. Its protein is CASSLGQLLAKNIQYF.

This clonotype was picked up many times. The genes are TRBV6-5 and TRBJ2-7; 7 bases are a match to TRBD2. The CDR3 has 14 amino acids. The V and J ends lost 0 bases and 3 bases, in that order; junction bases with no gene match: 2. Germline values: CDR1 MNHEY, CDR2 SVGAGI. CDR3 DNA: TGTGCCAGCAGTTACTCACGGGGGGTCTACGAGCAGTACTTC. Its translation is CASSYSRGVYEQYF.

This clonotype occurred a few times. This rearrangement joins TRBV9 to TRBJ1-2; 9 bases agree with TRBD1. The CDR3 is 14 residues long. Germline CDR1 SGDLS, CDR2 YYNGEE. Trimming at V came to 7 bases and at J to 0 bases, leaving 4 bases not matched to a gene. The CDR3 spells CASGQGLTNYGYTF. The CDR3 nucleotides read TGTGCCAGCGGACAGGGGCTTACTAACTATGGCTACACCTTC. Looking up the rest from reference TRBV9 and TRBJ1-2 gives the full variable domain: DSGVTQTPKHLITATGQRVTLRCSPRSGDLSVYWYQQSLDQGLQFLIQYYNGEERAKGNILERFSAQQFPDLHSELNLSSLELGDSALYFCASGQGLTNYGYTFGSGTRLTVV.

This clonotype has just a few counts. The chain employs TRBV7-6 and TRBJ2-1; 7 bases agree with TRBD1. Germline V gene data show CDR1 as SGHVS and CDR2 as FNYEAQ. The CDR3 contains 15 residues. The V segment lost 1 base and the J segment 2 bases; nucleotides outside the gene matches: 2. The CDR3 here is CASSLGGTAYNEQFF. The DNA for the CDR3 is TGTGCCAGCAGCTTAGGTGGGACAGCCTACAATGAGCAGTTCTTC.

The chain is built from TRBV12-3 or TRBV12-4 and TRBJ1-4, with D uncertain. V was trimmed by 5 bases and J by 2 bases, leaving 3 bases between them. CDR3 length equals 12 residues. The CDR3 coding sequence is TGTGCCAGCAGTCGTACTAATGAAAAACTGTTTTTT. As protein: CASSRTNEKLFF.

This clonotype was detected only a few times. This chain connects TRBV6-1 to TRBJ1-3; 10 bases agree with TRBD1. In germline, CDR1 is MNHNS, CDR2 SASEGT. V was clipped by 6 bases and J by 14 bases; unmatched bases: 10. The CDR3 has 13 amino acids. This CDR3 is CASSKNSGTGVYF. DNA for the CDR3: TGTGCCAGCAGCAAAAATTCTGGGACAGGGGTATATTTT.

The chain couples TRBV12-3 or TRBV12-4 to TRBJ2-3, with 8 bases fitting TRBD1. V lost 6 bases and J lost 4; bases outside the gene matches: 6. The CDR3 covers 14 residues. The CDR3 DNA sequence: TGTGCCAGCAGACGACAGGGGTGGGCAGATACGCAGTATTTT. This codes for CASRRQGWADTQYF.

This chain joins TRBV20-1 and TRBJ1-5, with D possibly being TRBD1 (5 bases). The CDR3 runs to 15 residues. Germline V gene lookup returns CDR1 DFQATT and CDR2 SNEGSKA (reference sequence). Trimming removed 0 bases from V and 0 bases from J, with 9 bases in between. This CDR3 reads CSARDRGNSNQPQHF. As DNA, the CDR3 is TGCAGTGCTAGAGATCGGGGGAATAGCAATCAGCCCCAGCATTTT.

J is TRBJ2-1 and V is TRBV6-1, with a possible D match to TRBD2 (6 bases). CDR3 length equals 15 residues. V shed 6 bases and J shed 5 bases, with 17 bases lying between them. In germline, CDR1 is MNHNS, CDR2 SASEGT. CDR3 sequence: CASRGAGQWNNEQFF. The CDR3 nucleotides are TGTGCCAGCAGGGGAGCGGGCCAATGGAACAATGAGCAGTTCTTC.

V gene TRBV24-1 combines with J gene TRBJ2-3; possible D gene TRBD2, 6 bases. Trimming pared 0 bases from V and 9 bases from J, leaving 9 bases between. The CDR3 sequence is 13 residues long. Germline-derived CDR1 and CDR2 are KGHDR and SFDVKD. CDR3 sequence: CATSDLGGMTQYF. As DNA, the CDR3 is TGTGCCACCAGTGATTTGGGCGGGATGACGCAGTATTTT.

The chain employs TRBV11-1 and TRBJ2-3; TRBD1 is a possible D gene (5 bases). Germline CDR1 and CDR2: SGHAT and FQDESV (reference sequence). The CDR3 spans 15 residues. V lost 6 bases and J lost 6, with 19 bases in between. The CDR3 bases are TGTGCCAGCAGTCCAGGTGGCAGGGCGTCGGATACGCAGTATTTT. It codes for CASSPGGRASDTQYF.

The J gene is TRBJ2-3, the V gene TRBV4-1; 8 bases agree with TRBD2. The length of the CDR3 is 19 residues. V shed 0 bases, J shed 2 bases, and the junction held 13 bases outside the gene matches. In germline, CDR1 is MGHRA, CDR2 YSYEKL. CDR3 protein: CASSQDWSGGPYFTDTQYF. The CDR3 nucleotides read TGCGCCAGCAGCCAAGATTGGAGCGGGGGACCCTACTTCACAGATACGCAGTATTTT.

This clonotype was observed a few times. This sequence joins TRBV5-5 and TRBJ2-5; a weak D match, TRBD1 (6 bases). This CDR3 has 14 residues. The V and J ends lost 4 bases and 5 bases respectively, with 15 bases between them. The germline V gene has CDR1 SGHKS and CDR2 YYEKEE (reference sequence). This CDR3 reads CASSPRAGVETQYF. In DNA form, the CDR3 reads TGTGCCAGCAGCCCGAGAGCAGGGGTGGAGACCCAGTACTTC. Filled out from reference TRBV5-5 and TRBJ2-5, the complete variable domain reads DAGVTQSPTHLIKTRGQQVTLRCSPISGHKSVSWYQQVLGQGPQFIFQYYEKEERGRGNFPDRFSARQFPNYSSELNVNALLLGDSALYLCASSPRAGVETQYFGPGTRLLVL.

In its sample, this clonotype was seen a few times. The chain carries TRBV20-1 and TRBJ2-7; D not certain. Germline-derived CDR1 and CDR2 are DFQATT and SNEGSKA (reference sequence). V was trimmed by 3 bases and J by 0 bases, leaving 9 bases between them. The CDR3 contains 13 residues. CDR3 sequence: CSASVGNSYEQYF. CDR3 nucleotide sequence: TGCAGTGCTAGTGTGGGAAACTCCTACGAGCAGTACTTC.

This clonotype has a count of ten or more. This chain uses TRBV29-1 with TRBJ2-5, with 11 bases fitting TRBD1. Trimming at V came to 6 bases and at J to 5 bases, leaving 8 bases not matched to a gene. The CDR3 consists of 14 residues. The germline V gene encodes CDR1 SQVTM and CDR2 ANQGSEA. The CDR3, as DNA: TGCAGCGTCCGGGACAGGGGGATGGTGGAGACCCAGTACTTC. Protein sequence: CSVRDRGMVETQYF.

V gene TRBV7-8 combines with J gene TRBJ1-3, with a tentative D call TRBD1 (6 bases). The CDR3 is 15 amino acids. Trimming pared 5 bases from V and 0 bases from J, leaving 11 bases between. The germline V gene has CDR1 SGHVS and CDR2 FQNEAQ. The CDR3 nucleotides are TGTGCCAGCAGCAAATACAGGGCCTCTGGAAACACCATATATTTT. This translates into CASSKYRASGNTIYF.

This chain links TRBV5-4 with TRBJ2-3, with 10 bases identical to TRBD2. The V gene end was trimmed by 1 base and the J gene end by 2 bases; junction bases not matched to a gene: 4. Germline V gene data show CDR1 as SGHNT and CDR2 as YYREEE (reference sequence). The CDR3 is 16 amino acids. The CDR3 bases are TGTGCCAGCAGCTTGAGGACTAGCGGACCCACAGATACGCAGTATTTT. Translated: CASSLRTSGPTDTQYF.

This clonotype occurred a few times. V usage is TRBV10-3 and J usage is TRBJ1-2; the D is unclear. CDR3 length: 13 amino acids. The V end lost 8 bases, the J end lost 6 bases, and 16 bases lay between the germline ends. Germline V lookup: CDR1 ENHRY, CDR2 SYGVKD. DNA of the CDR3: TGTGCCATCGGCCCGGCCGGACCCCATGGCTACACCTTC. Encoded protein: CAIGPAGPHGYTF.

The DNA of the CDR3 is TGTGCCACCATGGGCAGGGGGAGAGAGACCCAGTACTTC. Translation gives CATMGRGRETQYF. This chain uses TRBV24-1 with TRBJ2-5, with 7 bases lining up with TRBD1. The CDR3 length is 13 residues. The ends lost 8 bases at V and 4 bases at J; junction bases unmatched: 6. Germline-derived CDR1 and CDR2 are KGHDR and SFDVKD.

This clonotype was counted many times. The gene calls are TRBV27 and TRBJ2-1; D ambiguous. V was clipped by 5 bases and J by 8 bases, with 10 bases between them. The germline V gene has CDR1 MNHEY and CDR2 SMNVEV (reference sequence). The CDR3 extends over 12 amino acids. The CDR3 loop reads CASSRSIDEQFF. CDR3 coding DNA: TGTGCCAGCAGTCGGAGCATCGATGAGCAGTTCTTC.

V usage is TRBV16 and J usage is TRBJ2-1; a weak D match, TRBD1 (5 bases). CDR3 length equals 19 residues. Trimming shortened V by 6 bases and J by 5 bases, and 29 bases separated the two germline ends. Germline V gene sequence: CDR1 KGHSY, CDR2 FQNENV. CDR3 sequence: CASSPMSLGAGRSHNEQFF. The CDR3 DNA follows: TGTGCCAGCAGTCCTATGTCTCTTGGAGCAGGGCGTAGCCACAATGAGCAGTTCTTC. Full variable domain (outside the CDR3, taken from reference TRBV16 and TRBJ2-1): GEEVAQTPKHLVRGEGQKAKLYCAPIKGHSYVFWYQQVLKNEFKFLISFQNENVFDETGMPKERFSAKCLPNSPCSLEIQATKLEDSAVYFCASSPMSLGAGRSHNEQFFGPGTRLTVL.

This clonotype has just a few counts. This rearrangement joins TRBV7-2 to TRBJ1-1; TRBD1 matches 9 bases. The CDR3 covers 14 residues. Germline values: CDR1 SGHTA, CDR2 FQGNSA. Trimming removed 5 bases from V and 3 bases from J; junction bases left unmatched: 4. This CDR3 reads CASSRRTGDTEAFF. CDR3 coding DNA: TGTGCCAGCAGCCGACGGACAGGGGACACTGAAGCTTTCTTT. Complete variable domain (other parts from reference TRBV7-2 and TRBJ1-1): GAGVSQSPSNKVTEKGKDVELRCDPISGHTALYWYRQSLGQGLEFLIYFQGNSAPDKSGLPSDRFSAERTGGSVSTLTIQRTQQEDSAVYLCASSRRTGDTEAFFGQGTRLTVV.

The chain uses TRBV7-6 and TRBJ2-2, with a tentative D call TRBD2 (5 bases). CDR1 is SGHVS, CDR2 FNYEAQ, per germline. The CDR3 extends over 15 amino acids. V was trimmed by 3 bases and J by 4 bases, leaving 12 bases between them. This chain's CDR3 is CASSFTGFGTGELFF. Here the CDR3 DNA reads TGTGCCAGCAGCTTTACGGGGTTCGGCACCGGGGAGCTGTTTTTT.

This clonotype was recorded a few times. The CDR3 region is CASSLFGTPQYF. The CDR3 DNA reads TGTGCCAGCAGCTTATTCGGGACGCCGCAGTATTTT. V gene TRBV11-2 combines with J gene TRBJ2-3, with D possibly called TRBD1 or TRBD2 (5 bases each). Trimming shortened V by 2 bases and J by 10 bases, and 10 bases separated the two germline ends. Germline assignment: CDR1 SGHAT and CDR2 FQNNGV. The CDR3 extends over 12 amino acids.

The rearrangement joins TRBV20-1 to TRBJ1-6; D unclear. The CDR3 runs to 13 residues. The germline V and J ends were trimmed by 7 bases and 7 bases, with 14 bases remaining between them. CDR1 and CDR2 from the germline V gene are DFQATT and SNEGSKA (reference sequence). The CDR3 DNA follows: TGCAGTGGAGTATTGGTTGGGAATTCACCCCTCCACTTT. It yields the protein CSGVLVGNSPLHF.

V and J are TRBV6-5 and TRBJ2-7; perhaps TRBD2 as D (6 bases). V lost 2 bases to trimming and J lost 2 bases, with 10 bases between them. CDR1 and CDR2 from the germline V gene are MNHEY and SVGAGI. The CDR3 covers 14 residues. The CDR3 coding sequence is TGTGCCAGCAGTTACAGGGAGGCCACCTACGAGCAGTACTTC. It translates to CASSYREATYEQYF.

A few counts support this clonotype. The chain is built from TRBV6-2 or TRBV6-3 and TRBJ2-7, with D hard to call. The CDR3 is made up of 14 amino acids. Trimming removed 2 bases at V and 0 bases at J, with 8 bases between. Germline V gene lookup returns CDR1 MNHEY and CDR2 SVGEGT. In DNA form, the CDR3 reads TGTGCCAGCAGTTACGGCAGCCTCTCCTACGAGCAGTACTTC. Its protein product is CASSYGSLSYEQYF.

In DNA form, the CDR3 reads TGCAGCGTGGTCGAGACCAGCTCCTACGAGCAGTACTTC. It yields the protein CSVVETSSYEQYF. The rearrangement links TRBV29-1 to TRBJ2-7, with D hard to call. There are 13 residues in the CDR3. Germline CDR1 SQVTM, CDR2 ANQGSEA. Trimming cost V 6 bases and J 0 bases, with 12 bases left between them.

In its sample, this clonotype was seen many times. CDR3 nucleotide sequence: TGCAGCGTGAGGGGGCGAGTTTCCTACGAGCAGTACTTC. Translation: CSVRGRVSYEQYF. This chain uses TRBV29-1 with TRBJ2-7, with TRBD1 matching 7 bases. V trimming: 6 bases; J trimming: 1 base; junction bases outside the gene matches: 6. CDR3 length: 13 residues. The V gene's germline CDR1 is SQVTM and CDR2 ANQGSEA.

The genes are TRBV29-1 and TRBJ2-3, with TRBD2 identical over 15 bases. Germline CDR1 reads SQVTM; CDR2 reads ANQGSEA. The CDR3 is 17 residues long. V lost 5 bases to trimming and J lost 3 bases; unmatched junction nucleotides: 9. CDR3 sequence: CSVWDGLAGGPTDTQYF. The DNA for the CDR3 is TGCAGCGTTTGGGACGGACTAGCGGGGGGGCCGACAGATACGCAGTATTTT.

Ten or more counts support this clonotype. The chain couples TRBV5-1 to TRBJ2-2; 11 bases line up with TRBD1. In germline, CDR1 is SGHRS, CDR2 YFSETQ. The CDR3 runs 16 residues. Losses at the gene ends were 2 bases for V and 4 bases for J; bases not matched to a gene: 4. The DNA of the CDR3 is TGCGCCAGCAGCTTAGCCGGGACAGGGGGCACCGGGGAGCTGTTTTTT. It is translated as CASSLAGTGGTGELFF.